These 19 T cell receptor beta chains were sequenced from one sample in a study of blood T cells in healthy people across ages. A J-beta primer mix and a sample-barcoded 5' primer were used in a second PCR of about 7 to 11 cycles. In TCRdb, the 5' RACE reads were re-called with MiXCR into one record per CDR3 protein. This sample has about 720,000 distinct CDR3 sequences, with 20% to 25% found just once. The specimen was blood. The receptor source for this set is a man in his 70s in good health.

This clonotype was observed a handful of times. The genes are TRBV2 and TRBJ1-1; 7 nucleotides match TRBD1. The CDR3 is 13 residues long. With 5 bases clipped from V and 5 bases from J, the junction kept 5 bases outside the gene matches. The germline V gene has CDR1 SNHLY and CDR2 FYNNEI. The CDR3 DNA is TGTGCCAGCAGTCAACAGGGGAGGACTGAAGCTTTCTTT. This sequence encodes CASSQQGRTEAFF.

This rearrangement joins TRBV6-6 to TRBJ2-3; 7 bases agree with TRBD2. CDR1 is MNHNY, CDR2 SVGAGI, per germline (reference sequence). V dropped 10 bases and J dropped 1; count of bases not matched to a gene: 8. The CDR3 has 14 residues. The CDR3 DNA reads TGTGCCACCAAAAATCGGGGGGGCACAGATACGCAGTATTTT. Protein product: CATKNRGGTDTQYF.

This chain uses TRBV30 with TRBJ1-2; D is perhaps TRBD1 (6 bases). Trimming shortened V by 6 bases and J by 4 bases, and 18 bases separated the two germline ends. The CDR3 consists of 14 residues. CDR1 and CDR2 from the germline V gene are GTSNPN and SVGIG (reference sequence). The CDR3 sequence is CACSTGTRVYGYTF. The DNA of the CDR3 is TGTGCCTGCAGTACCGGGACACGGGTCTATGGCTACACCTTC.

The chain is built from TRBV9 and TRBJ2-5; 11 bases are a match to TRBD1. V shed 0 bases, J shed 5 bases, and the junction held 3 bases outside the gene matches. The CDR3 is 15 amino acids. Germline assignment: CDR1 SGDLS and CDR2 YYNGEE. DNA of the CDR3: TGTGCCAGCAGCGTAGGGGGACAGGGGGACGAGACCCAGTACTTC. Amino acid sequence: CASSVGGQGDETQYF.

This clonotype has just a few counts. The gene calls are TRBV24-1 and TRBJ1-4, with no clear D. The V gene lost 4 bases and the J gene lost 4 bases, with 12 bases spanning the gap. The CDR3 runs 15 residues. The germline CDR1 and CDR2 sequences are KGHDR and SFDVKD. CDR3 loop: CATSEPTPNNEKLFF. The CDR3 nucleotides are TGTGCCACCAGTGAACCGACACCTAATAATGAAAAACTGTTTTTT.

This rearrangement joins TRBV12-3 or TRBV12-4 to TRBJ1-2, with TRBD1 identical over 7 bases. The V segment lost 6 bases and the J segment 4 bases; nucleotides outside the gene matches: 5. The CDR3 loop spans 13 amino acids. The CDR3: CASRRTGLYGYTF. CDR3 DNA: TGTGCCAGCAGAAGGACAGGACTCTATGGCTACACCTTC.

The chain carries TRBV27 and TRBJ1-5, with 10 nucleotides matching TRBD1. With V trimmed by 5 bases and J by 5 bases, 3 bases remained unmatched. Germline loops: CDR1 MNHEY, CDR2 SMNVEV (reference sequence). This CDR3 has 14 residues. The CDR3 DNA reads TGTGCCAGCAGTCTGACAGGGGGCCATCAGCCCCAGCATTTT. The encoded protein is CASSLTGGHQPQHF.

This clonotype appeared many times. V is TRBV11-2 and J is TRBJ1-4; tentatively, D is TRBD1 (6 bases). Germline V gene lookup returns CDR1 SGHAT and CDR2 FQNNGV. Trimming took 1 base from V and 1 from J, leaving 13 bases between them. The CDR3 consists of 17 residues. This CDR3 reads CASSLVTGRGTNEKLFF. Written as DNA, the CDR3 is TGTGCCAGCAGCTTAGTAACAGGGAGGGGAACTAATGAAAAACTGTTTTTT.

This chain joins TRBV7-9 and TRBJ1-3, with D tentatively TRBD1 (5 bases). CDR1 SEHNR and CDR2 FQNEAQ come from the germline V gene (reference sequence). V lost 1 base and J lost 7, with 8 bases in between. The CDR3 contains 13 residues. The CDR3 nucleotides are TGTGCCAGCAGCTTAGGGCGGGACAACACCATATATTTT. Its protein product is CASSLGRDNTIYF. The variable domain in full, completed from reference TRBV7-9 and TRBJ1-3, reads DTGVSQNPRHKITKRGQNVTFRCDPISEHNRLYWYRQTLGQGPEFLTYFQNEAQLEKSRLLSDRFSAERPKGSFSTLEIQRTEQGDSAMYLCASSLGRDNTIYFGEGSWLTVV.

This clonotype was observed a handful of times. This sequence joins TRBV9 and TRBJ2-5, with 7 bases aligning to TRBD2. This CDR3 is built from 15 residues. Looked up from germline, CDR1 is SGDLS and CDR2 is YYNGEE. V lost 0 bases to trimming and J lost 2 bases; unmatched junction nucleotides: 4. CDR3 coding DNA: TGTGCCAGCAGCGTAGGGGGGGGGGAGCAAGAGACCCAGTACTTC. Amino acid sequence: CASSVGGGEQETQYF.

This clonotype was seen repeatedly, ten times or more. The V and J genes are TRBV29-1 and TRBJ2-3, with 12 bases lining up with TRBD2. V was clipped by 6 bases and J by 6 bases; unmatched bases: 4. The CDR3 consists of 13 residues. The germline gives CDR1 SQVTM, CDR2 ANQGSEA. The CDR3 sequence is CSVETSGSDTQYF. CDR3 DNA: TGCAGCGTAGAGACTAGCGGGAGTGATACGCAGTATTTT.

Written as DNA, the CDR3 is TGCAGTGCTAGTGTTCCGGGGGGCGGGACCTCCTACAATGAGCAGTTCTTC. Protein product: CSASVPGGGTSYNEQFF. The chain recombines TRBV20-1 with TRBJ2-1, with D possibly being TRBD2 (7 bases). V lost 3 bases, J lost 0 bases, and 18 bases lay in between. CDR1 is DFQATT, CDR2 SNEGSKA, per germline (reference sequence). This CDR3 region has 17 residues.

This clonotype has more than one count but fewer than ten. The V call is TRBV20-1, the J call TRBJ2-5, with TRBD2 matching 10 bases. The CDR3 totals 16 residues. The V gene end was trimmed by 0 bases and the J gene end by 5 bases; junction bases not matched to a gene: 9. Germline CDR1 reads DFQATT; CDR2 reads SNEGSKA (reference sequence). The CDR3 sequence is CSARDPLAGLIETQYF. The CDR3 nucleotides read TGCAGTGCTAGAGATCCACTAGCGGGACTGATCGAGACCCAGTACTTC.

The genes are TRBV28 and TRBJ1-4; 7 bases agree with TRBD1. CDR1 and CDR2 from the germline V gene are MDHEN and SYDVKM. The length of the CDR3 is 15 residues. Trimming removed 5 bases from V and 8 bases from J; junction bases left unmatched: 11. Here the CDR3 reads CASSATGAWREKLFF. Written as DNA, the CDR3 is TGTGCCAGCAGTGCTACAGGGGCTTGGAGAGAAAAACTGTTTTTT.

This chain links TRBV7-2 with TRBJ1-5; tentative D call: TRBD1 (6 bases). The V and J ends lost 1 base and 11 bases respectively, with 18 bases between them. Germline V gene sequence: CDR1 SGHTA, CDR2 FQGNSA. This CDR3 contains 15 residues. The DNA for the CDR3 is TGTGCCAGCAGCTTAGGTGGGCAGAGGGGGGTGACCCAGCATTTT. It encodes CASSLGGQRGVTQHF. The variable domain in full, with the rest retrieved from reference TRBV7-2 and TRBJ1-5, is GAGVSQSPSNKVTEKGKDVELRCDPISGHTALYWYRQSLGQGLEFLIYFQGNSAPDKSGLPSDRFSAERTGGSVSTLTIQRTQQEDSAVYLCASSLGGQRGVTQHFGDGTRLSIL.

A remark on this clonotype: A read error may be the cause here, since a much bigger clone is one base away. The chain couples TRBV5-5 to TRBJ1-1; D is unclear. CDR1 and CDR2 (germline): SGHKS, YYEKEE (reference sequence). The CDR3 covers 15 residues. The CDR3 nucleotides read TGTGCCAGCAGCTGGTGGATGGTCCTTAACACTGTAGCTTTCTTT. Protein: CASSWWMVLNTVAFF.

The V call is TRBV5-1, the J call TRBJ1-4; D is perhaps TRBD1 (5 bases). Germline-derived CDR1 and CDR2 are SGHRS and YFSETQ. The V end lost 4 bases, the J end lost 2 bases, and 9 bases lay between the germline ends. The CDR3 is 14 amino acids. The CDR3 DNA follows: TGCGCCAGCAGCCCCGGGACGACTAATGAAAAACTGTTTTTT. Encoded protein: CASSPGTTNEKLFF.

This clonotype was seen more than once but under ten times. J is TRBJ1-3 and V is TRBV7-2; perhaps TRBD1 as D (5 bases). This CDR3 contains 17 residues. Per germline, CDR1 SGHTA and CDR2 FQGNSA. The germline V and J ends were trimmed by 1 base and 1 base, with 14 bases remaining between them. The CDR3 protein is CASSLGVNRKSGNTIYF. In nucleotides, the CDR3 is TGTGCCAGCAGCTTAGGGGTGAACAGGAAATCTGGAAACACCATATATTTT.

J is TRBJ1-6 and V is TRBV7-2; D possibly corresponds to TRBD1 (5 bases). V gave up 2 bases and J gave up 6 bases, with 8 bases separating them. The CDR3 contains 14 residues. Germline V lookup: CDR1 SGHTA, CDR2 FQGNSA. CDR3 amino acids: CASSLNQGNSPLHF. In nucleotides, the CDR3 is TGTGCCAGCAGCTTAAACCAGGGTAATTCACCCCTCCACTTT.